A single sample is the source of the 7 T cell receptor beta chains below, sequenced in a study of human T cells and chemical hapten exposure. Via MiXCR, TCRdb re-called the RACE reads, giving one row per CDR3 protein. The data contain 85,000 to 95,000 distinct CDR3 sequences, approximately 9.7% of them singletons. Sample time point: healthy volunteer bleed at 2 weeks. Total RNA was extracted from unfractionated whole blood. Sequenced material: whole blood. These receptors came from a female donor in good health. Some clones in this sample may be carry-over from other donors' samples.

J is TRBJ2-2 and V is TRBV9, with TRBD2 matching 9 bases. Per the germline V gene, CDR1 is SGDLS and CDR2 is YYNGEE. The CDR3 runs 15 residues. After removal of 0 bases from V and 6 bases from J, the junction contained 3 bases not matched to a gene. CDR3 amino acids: CASSVVAGGPGELFF. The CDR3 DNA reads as TGTGCCAGCAGCGTAGTTGCGGGAGGGCCCGGGGAGCTGTTTTTT.

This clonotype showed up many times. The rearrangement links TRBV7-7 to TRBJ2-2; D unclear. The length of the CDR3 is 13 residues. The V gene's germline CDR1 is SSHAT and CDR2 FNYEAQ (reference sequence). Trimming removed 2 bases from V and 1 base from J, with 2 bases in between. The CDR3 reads CASSLMNTGELFF. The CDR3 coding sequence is TGTGCCAGCAGCTTAATGAACACCGGGGAGCTGTTTTTT.

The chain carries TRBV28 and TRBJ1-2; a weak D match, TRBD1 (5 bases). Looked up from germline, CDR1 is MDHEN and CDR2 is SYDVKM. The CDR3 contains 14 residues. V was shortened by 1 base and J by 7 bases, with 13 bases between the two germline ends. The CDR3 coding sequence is TGTGCCAGCAGTTTATATCCGGGGCGCTCTGGCTACACCTTC. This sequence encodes CASSLYPGRSGYTF.

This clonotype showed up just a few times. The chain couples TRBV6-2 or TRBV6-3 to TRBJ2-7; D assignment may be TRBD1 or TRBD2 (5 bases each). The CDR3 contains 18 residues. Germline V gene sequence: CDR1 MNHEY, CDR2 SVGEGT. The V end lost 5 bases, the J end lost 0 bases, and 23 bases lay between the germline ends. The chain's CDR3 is CASSRNYPGTLLSYEQYF. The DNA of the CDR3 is TGTGCCAGCAGTCGAAACTATCCCGGGACCCTCCTCTCCTACGAGCAGTACTTC.

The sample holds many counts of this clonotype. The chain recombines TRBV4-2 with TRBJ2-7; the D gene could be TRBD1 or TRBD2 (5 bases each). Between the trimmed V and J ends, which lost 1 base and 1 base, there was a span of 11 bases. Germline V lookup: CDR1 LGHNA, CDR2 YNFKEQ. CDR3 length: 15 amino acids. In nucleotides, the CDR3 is TGTGCCAGCAGCCAAGTCCGGGACGGTTCCTACGAGCAGTACTTC. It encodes CASSQVRDGSYEQYF.

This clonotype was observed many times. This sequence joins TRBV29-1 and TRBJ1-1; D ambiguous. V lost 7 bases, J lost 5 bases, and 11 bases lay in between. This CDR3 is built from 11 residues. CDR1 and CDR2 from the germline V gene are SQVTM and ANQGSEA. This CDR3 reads CSARSGTEAFF. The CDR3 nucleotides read TGCAGCGCCAGAAGCGGGACTGAAGCTTTCTTT. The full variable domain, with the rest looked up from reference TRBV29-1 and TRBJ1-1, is SAVISQKPSRDICQRGTSLTIQCQVDSQVTMMFWYRQQPGQSLTLIATANQGSEATYESGFVIDKFPISRPNLTFSTLTVSNMSPEDSSIYLCSARSGTEAFFGQGTRLTVV.

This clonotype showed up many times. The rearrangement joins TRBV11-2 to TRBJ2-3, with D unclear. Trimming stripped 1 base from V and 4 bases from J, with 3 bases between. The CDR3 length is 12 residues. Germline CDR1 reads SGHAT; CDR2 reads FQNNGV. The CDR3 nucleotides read TGTGCCAGCAGCTTAGGGTCAGATACGCAGTATTTT. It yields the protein CASSLGSDTQYF.